Reported below is one T cell receptor beta chain. Antigen: not known. This sample was included in a study of identifying expanded T cells in peripheral blood. Study conclusions and caveats: Across healthy donors, higher total template counts meant significantly greater approximately two-week count variance. Differentially abundant clones: about 1.2 between replicates, about 16 at approximately 14 days, 19 to 20 at four.

Assay used: immunoSEQ multiplex PCR; TCRdb lists only in-frame clones, some missing. The sample includes around 95,000 clones, approximately 88% seen only once; the top ten take 5.5%. During the collection period, no donor immune events like infections were recorded. The sequencing sample was made of blood. This receptor was identified in a person between 18 and 70 years old in good health.

Here the CDR3 reads CASSHPYPTGGEKLFF. CDR3 nucleotide sequence: TGCGCCAGCAGCCACCCCTACCCGACAGGTGGAGAAAAACTGTTTTTT. The rearrangement links TRBV4-1 to TRBJ1-4, with D possibly TRBD1 on 6 matching bases. With 3 bases removed from V and 8 bases from J, the gap between germline ends came to 19 bases. This CDR3 spans 16 amino acids. The germline V gene encodes CDR1 MGHRA and CDR2 YSYEKL.